Listed here are 6 T cell receptor beta chains from one sample, sequenced in a study of blood T cell repertoires in COVID-19. TCRdb's table, derived via immunoSEQ multiplex PCR, lists solely in-frame clones and lacks some. Of 300,000 to 450,000 clones in the sample, 70% to 90% are singletons; the top ten hold 1% to 1.5%. Sequencing was performed on PBMCs or T cells enriched from blood (not recorded which). The receptors here all came from a man in his thirties or forties who had recovered from COVID-19.

This chain links TRBV3-1 (or the pseudogene TRBV3-2) with TRBJ1-2; 8 nucleotides line up with TRBD1. The CDR3 sequence is 13 residues long. V dropped 4 bases and J dropped 7; count of bases not matched to a gene: 5. In germline, CDR1 is LGHDT, CDR2 YNNKEL (reference sequence). This CDR3 is CASSLQGATGYTF. CDR3 sequence (DNA): TGTGCCAGCAGCCTTCAGGGGGCGACTGGCTACACCTTC.

V is TRBV19 and J is TRBJ1-1, with TRBD1 as a possible D gene (6 bases). This CDR3 region has 15 residues. CDR1 LNHDA and CDR2 SQIVND come from the germline V gene (reference sequence). The V and J ends lost 7 bases and 0 bases respectively, with 15 bases between them. CDR3 DNA sequence: TGTGCCAGTACTACCTCCAGGGACATGAACACTGAAGCTTTCTTT. Amino acids: CASTTSRDMNTEAFF.

J is TRBJ2-1 and V is TRBV4-2, with TRBD2 as a possible D gene (5 bases). Germline V lookup: CDR1 LGHNA, CDR2 YNFKEQ. CDR3 length: 15 residues. Trimming took 2 bases from V and 0 from J, leaving 8 bases between them. This CDR3 is CASSQMGSSYNEQFF. CDR3 coding DNA: TGTGCCAGCAGCCAAATGGGGAGCTCCTACAATGAGCAGTTCTTC.

This clone was recorded a few times. The V gene is TRBV29-1, the J gene TRBJ2-6; a weak D match, TRBD1 (5 bases). V was trimmed by 1 base and J by 3 bases, leaving 7 bases between them. The germline V gene has CDR1 SQVTM and CDR2 ANQGSEA. This CDR3 is built from 14 residues. The CDR3 sequence is CSVEGGRGANVLTF. In nucleotides, the CDR3 is TGCAGCGTTGAAGGGGGCCGTGGGGCCAACGTCCTGACTTTC. Combining the CDR3 with reference TRBV29-1 and TRBJ2-6 gives the whole variable domain SAVISQKPSRDICQRGTSLTIQCQVDSQVTMMFWYRQQPGQSLTLIATANQGSEATYESGFVIDKFPISRPNLTFSTLTVSNMSPEDSSIYLCSVEGGRGANVLTFGAGSRLTVL.

The J gene is TRBJ2-2, the V gene TRBV12-3 or TRBV12-4; D is possibly TRBD1 (6 bases). Trimming shortened V by 6 bases and J by 3 bases, and 8 bases separated the two germline ends. This CDR3 is built from 13 residues. CDR3 nucleotide sequence: TGTGCCAGCAGGAGACAGGACACCGGGGAGCTGTTTTTT. The encoded protein is CASRRQDTGELFF.

The gene calls are TRBV3-1 (or the pseudogene TRBV3-2) and TRBJ1-1; tentative D call: TRBD1 (6 bases). The V end was cut by 4 bases, the J end by 10 bases, with 13 bases between. This CDR3 region has 12 residues. The germline V gene has CDR1 LGHDT and CDR2 YNNKEL (reference sequence). DNA for the CDR3: TGTGCCAGCAGCCGGGGGCAGGGCCGAGCTTTCTTT. Translating gives CASSRGQGRAFF.